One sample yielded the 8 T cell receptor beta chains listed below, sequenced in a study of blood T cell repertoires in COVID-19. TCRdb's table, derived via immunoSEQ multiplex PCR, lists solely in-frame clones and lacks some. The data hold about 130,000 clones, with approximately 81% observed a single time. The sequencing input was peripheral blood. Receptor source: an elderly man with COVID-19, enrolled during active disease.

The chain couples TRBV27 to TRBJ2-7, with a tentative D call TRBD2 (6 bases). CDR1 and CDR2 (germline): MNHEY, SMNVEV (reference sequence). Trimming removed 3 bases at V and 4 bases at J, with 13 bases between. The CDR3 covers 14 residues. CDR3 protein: CASSFSGGAYEQYF. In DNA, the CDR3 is TGTGCCAGCAGTTTTAGCGGCGGGGCGTACGAGCAGTACTTC.

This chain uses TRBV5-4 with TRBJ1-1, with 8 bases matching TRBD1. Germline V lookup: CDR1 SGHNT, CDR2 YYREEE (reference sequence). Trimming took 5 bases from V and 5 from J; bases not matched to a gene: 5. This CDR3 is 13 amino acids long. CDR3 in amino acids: CASRMDRETEAFF. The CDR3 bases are TGTGCCAGCAGAATGGACAGGGAGACTGAAGCTTTCTTT.

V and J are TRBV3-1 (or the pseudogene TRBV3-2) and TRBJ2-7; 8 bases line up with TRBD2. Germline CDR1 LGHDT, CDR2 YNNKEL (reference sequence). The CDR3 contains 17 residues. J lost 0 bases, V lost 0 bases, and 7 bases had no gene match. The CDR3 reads CASSQDSGGEISYEQYF. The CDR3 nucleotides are TGTGCCAGCAGCCAAGACTCGGGGGGGGAAATCTCCTACGAGCAGTACTTC.

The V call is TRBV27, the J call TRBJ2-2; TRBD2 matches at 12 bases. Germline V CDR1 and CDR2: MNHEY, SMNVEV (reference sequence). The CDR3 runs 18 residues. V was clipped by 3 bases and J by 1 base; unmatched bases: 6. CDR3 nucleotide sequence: TGTGCCAGCAGTTTGTCGGGACTAGCGGGCGTGAACACCGGGGAGCTGTTTTTT. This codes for CASSLSGLAGVNTGELFF.

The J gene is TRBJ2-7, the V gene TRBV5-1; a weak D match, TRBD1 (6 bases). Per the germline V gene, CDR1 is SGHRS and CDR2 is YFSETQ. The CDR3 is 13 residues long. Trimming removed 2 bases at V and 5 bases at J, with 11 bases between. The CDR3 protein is CASSLESGDEQYF. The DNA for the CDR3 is TGCGCCAGCAGCTTAGAGTCAGGGGACGAGCAGTACTTC.

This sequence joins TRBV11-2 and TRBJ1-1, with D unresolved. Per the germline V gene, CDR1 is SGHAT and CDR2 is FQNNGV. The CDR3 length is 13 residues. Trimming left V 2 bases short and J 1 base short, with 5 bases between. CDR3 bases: TGTGCCAGCAGCTTACTAGGGAACACTGAAGCTTTCTTT. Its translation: CASSLLGNTEAFF.

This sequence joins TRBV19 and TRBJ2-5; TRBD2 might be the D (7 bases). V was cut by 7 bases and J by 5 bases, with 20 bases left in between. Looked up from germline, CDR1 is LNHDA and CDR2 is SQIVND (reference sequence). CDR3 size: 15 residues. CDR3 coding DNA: TGTGCCAGTACCCTAGGTTGGGGGGGCGACGAGACCCAGTACTTC. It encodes CASTLGWGGDETQYF.

The CDR3 DNA reads as TGTGCCAGCAGCACCGGGACTAGGACGTACGAGCAGTACTTC. Protein product: CASSTGTRTYEQYF. The V call is TRBV27, the J call TRBJ2-7; 8 nucleotides align to TRBD2. V dropped 6 bases and J dropped 4; count of bases not matched to a gene: 8. The CDR3 runs to 14 residues. From germline, CDR1 is MNHEY and CDR2 SMNVEV (reference sequence).